Each of the 21 T cell receptor beta chains below was sequenced from the same sample in a study of cytomegalovirus exposure and HLA in healthy donors. With 60 Vbeta and 13 Jbeta primers, the PCR was carried out. Method: immunoSEQ multiplex PCR; TCRdb's copy keeps in-frame clones and lacks some. Counted here are some 150,000 clones, about 80% occurring once; the ten biggest clones make up roughly 4.7%. What was sequenced was PBMCs. The source of these receptors is a male donor in good health and CMV-seronegative.

The V gene is TRBV5-4, the J gene TRBJ2-2; D may be TRBD1 (6 bases). There are 12 residues in the CDR3. Germline V gene lookup returns CDR1 SGHNT and CDR2 YYREEE (reference sequence). The V gene lost 4 bases and the J gene lost 6 bases, with 7 bases spanning the gap. CDR3 protein: CASSPGAGELFF. The CDR3 DNA follows: TGTGCCAGCAGCCCAGGGGCCGGGGAGCTGTTTTTT.

The V gene is TRBV19, the J gene TRBJ2-3; 8 bases align to TRBD2. The germline gives CDR1 LNHDA, CDR2 SQIVND (reference sequence). The CDR3 runs to 14 residues. V lost 4 bases to trimming and J lost 8 bases; unmatched junction nucleotides: 8. The CDR3 DNA sequence: TGTGCCAGTAGTAGCGGGACTAGATCGGGTACGCAGTATTTT. It specifies CASSSGTRSGTQYF.

The J gene is TRBJ2-1, the V gene TRBV19; TRBD1 aligns across 7 bases. CDR3 length equals 15 residues. Germline CDR1 reads LNHDA; CDR2 reads SQIVND (reference sequence). The ends lost 4 bases at V and 5 bases at J; junction bases unmatched: 8. The DNA of the CDR3 is TGTGCCAGTAGTAACCCGGGACAGCAAGACAATGAGCAGTTCTTC. Translation gives CASSNPGQQDNEQFF.

The rearrangement links TRBV6-5 to TRBJ1-1; 7 bases match TRBD1. CDR1 is MNHEY and CDR2 is SVGAGI in the germline V gene. This CDR3 has 14 residues. V trimming: 6 bases; J trimming: 6 bases; junction bases outside the gene matches: 10. In nucleotides, the CDR3 is TGTGCCAGCAGACTCGACAGGGTAGGGCCTGAAGCTTTCTTT. This translates into CASRLDRVGPEAFF.

The CDR3, as DNA: TGCGCCAGCACGGGACAGGGGGCGAGAAACACCATATATTTT. It is translated as CASTGQGARNTIYF. The chain couples TRBV10-2 to TRBJ1-3, with 12 positions matching TRBD1. V was clipped by 7 bases and J by 5 bases; unmatched bases: 3. The germline gives CDR1 WSHSY, CDR2 SAAADI. This CDR3 has 14 residues.

V gene TRBV14 combines with J gene TRBJ1-1; weak D call: TRBD1 (5 bases). The CDR3 totals 16 residues. The ends were cut back, 4 bases at V and 0 bases at J, with 15 bases in the middle. Germline V lookup: CDR1 SGHDN, CDR2 FVKESK. The CDR3 is CASSPRGEGMNTEAFF. CDR3 nucleotide sequence: TGTGCCAGCAGCCCTCGAGGGGAGGGGATGAACACTGAAGCTTTCTTT.

The rearrangement links TRBV5-1 to TRBJ2-7; 8 bases agree with TRBD1. CDR1 is SGHRS and CDR2 is YFSETQ in the germline V gene. The junction had 9 bases not matched to a gene; V was cut back by 4 bases and J by 3 bases. CDR3 length: 15 residues. The CDR3 DNA reads as TGCGCCAGCAGCCCGACAGGGGAGTGGAGCTACGAGCAGTACTTC. Protein product: CASSPTGEWSYEQYF.

This sequence joins TRBV2 and TRBJ1-1; D ambiguous. The CDR3 length is 13 residues. Germline V CDR1 and CDR2: SNHLY, FYNNEI. The V gene lost 4 bases and the J gene lost 4 bases, with 10 bases spanning the gap. CDR3 coding DNA: TGTGCCAGCAGTGGGCCCGGGTTCACTGAAGCTTTCTTT. Translation: CASSGPGFTEAFF.

The V call is TRBV15, the J call TRBJ1-2, with D hard to call. CDR1 is LNHNV and CDR2 is YYDKDF in the germline V gene (reference sequence). The CDR3 consists of 14 residues. Trimming shortened V by 4 bases and J by 2 bases, and 11 bases separated the two germline ends. The CDR3 here is CATSTGYLNYGYTF. CDR3 DNA sequence: TGTGCCACCAGCACCGGGTACTTGAACTATGGCTACACCTTC. Together with reference TRBV15 and TRBJ1-2, the CDR3 gives the full variable domain: DAMVIQNPRYQVTQFGKPVTLSCSQTLNHNVMYWYQQKSSQAPKLLFHYYDKDFNNEADTPDNFQSRRPNTSFCFLDIRSPGLGDTAMYLCATSTGYLNYGYTFGSGTRLTVV.

The chain is built from TRBV7-2 and TRBJ1-4, with D tentatively TRBD1 (5 bases). Trimming shortened V by 1 base and J by 5 bases, and 14 bases separated the two germline ends. Looked up from germline, CDR1 is SGHTA and CDR2 is FQGNSA. The CDR3 is made up of 16 amino acids. The CDR3 sequence: CASSLVGWGGNEKLFF. DNA of the CDR3: TGTGCCAGCAGCTTAGTAGGCTGGGGCGGAAATGAAAAACTGTTTTTT.

V and J are TRBV7-8 and TRBJ1-3, with 7 bases aligning to TRBD1. The ends lost 6 bases at V and 3 bases at J; junction bases unmatched: 5. Looked up from germline, CDR1 is SGHVS and CDR2 is FQNEAQ. The CDR3 is made up of 14 amino acids. CDR3 sequence: CASRYGQDGNTIYF. The CDR3 region has the DNA TGTGCCAGCAGATACGGACAGGATGGAAACACCATATATTTT.

The chain recombines TRBV11-2 with TRBJ2-3, with 8 positions matching TRBD1. The CDR3 loop spans 17 amino acids. V dropped 3 bases and J dropped 4; count of bases not matched to a gene: 12. The germline V gene encodes CDR1 SGHAT and CDR2 FQNNGV. The CDR3 reads CASSFFYEDRDADTQYF. The CDR3 nucleotides are TGTGCCAGCAGCTTTTTCTATGAGGACAGGGACGCAGATACGCAGTATTTT.

This chain connects TRBV19 to TRBJ2-6, with D unclear. Germline CDR1 reads LNHDA; CDR2 reads SQIVND (reference sequence). The CDR3 is made up of 14 amino acids. Trimming left V 3 bases short and J 0 bases short, with 3 bases between. CDR3 DNA: TGTGCCAGTAGTATGTACTCTGGGGCCAACGTCCTGACTTTC. Protein sequence: CASSMYSGANVLTF. Combining the CDR3 with reference TRBV19 and TRBJ2-6 gives the whole variable domain DGGITQSPKYLFRKEGQNVTLSCEQNLNHDAMYWYRQDPGQGLRLIYYSQIVNDFQKGDIAEGYSVSREKKESFPLTVTSAQKNPTAFYLCASSMYSGANVLTFGAGSRLTVL.

Concerning this clone: At one boundary the junction diverges from the germline segment, which might be a read error. The genes are TRBV2 and TRBJ2-5; no reliable D call. CDR1 is SNHLY, CDR2 FYNNEI, per germline. The CDR3 extends over 14 amino acids. DNA for the CDR3: TGTGCCAGCAAGCCAACACTATCCCAAGAGGCCCAGTACTTC. This sequence encodes CASKPTLSQEAQYF.

This chain uses TRBV2 with TRBJ2-1; 10 bases agree with TRBD2. The germline V gene encodes CDR1 SNHLY and CDR2 FYNNEI. V trimming: 4 bases; J trimming: 8 bases; junction bases outside the gene matches: 11. The CDR3 runs 16 residues. The CDR3 nucleotides are TGTGCCAGCAGTGTACCTCCTAGCGGGGGCAGATATGAGCAGTTCTTC. It codes for CASSVPPSGGRYEQFF.

The V call is TRBV7-3, the J call TRBJ1-1, with 7 bases that match TRBD1. Trimming took 5 bases from V and 0 from J; bases not matched to a gene: 6. The CDR3 is 15 residues long. Germline CDR1 reads SGHTA; CDR2 reads FQGTGA. The CDR3 sequence: CASSPGQAVNTEAFF. The CDR3 DNA follows: TGTGCCAGCAGCCCTGGACAGGCCGTGAACACTGAAGCTTTCTTT. Combining the CDR3 with reference TRBV7-3 and TRBJ1-1 gives the whole variable domain GAGVSQTPSNKVTEKGKYVELRCDPISGHTALYWYRQSLGQGPEFLIYFQGTGAADDSGLPNDRFFAVRPEGSVSTLKIQRTERGDSAVYLCASSPGQAVNTEAFFGQGTRLTVV.

This chain connects TRBV6-6 to TRBJ1-4; unclear D gene. Trimming cost V 2 bases and J 0 bases, with 10 bases left between them. The CDR3 runs 16 residues. The germline CDR1 and CDR2 sequences are MNHNY and SVGAGI (reference sequence). Written as DNA, the CDR3 is TGTGCCAGCAGTTACCCCAACAGTGCAACTAATGAAAAACTGTTTTTT. This encodes CASSYPNSATNEKLFF.

The V call is TRBV5-1, the J call TRBJ2-2; 9 positions match TRBD1. V gave up 3 bases and J gave up 6 bases; unmatched junction bases: 3. The germline gives CDR1 SGHRS, CDR2 YFSETQ. The CDR3 has 14 amino acids. CDR3 in DNA: TGCGCCAGCAGCTCCCGGACAGGGGCCGGGGAGCTGTTTTTT. Translating it yields CASSSRTGAGELFF.

In the case of this clone: One end of the junction does not line up with germline, which may come from a read error. This chain joins TRBV4-1 and TRBJ1-2, with TRBD1 matching over 9 bases. CDR1 MGHRA and CDR2 YSYEKL come from the germline V gene. The CDR3 spans 15 residues. The CDR3 loop is CASSPEPTGGMEVVF. In DNA form, the CDR3 reads TGCGCCAGCAGCCCCGAGCCCACAGGGGGCATGGAAGTGGTCTTC.

The V call is TRBV4-2, the J call TRBJ2-2; D possibly corresponds to TRBD1 (6 bases). Per germline, CDR1 LGHNA and CDR2 YNFKEQ. Trimming pared 8 bases from V and 0 bases from J, leaving 13 bases between. The CDR3 length is 15 residues. The CDR3 is CASGVQGSNTGELFF. As DNA, the CDR3 is TGTGCCAGCGGGGTACAGGGTTCGAACACCGGGGAGCTGTTTTTT.

The chain has TRBV25-1 and TRBJ2-3; the D gene is possibly TRBD1 (5 bases). The CDR3 contains 16 residues. In germline, CDR1 is MGHDK, CDR2 SYGVNS. V was trimmed by 2 bases and J by 2 bases, leaving 14 bases between them. DNA for the CDR3: TGTGCCAGCAGTGAAATGTGGGGCCGCGCCACAGATACGCAGTATTTT. Its translation: CASSEMWGRATDTQYF.